Each of the 18 T cell receptor beta chains below was sequenced from the same sample in a study of Ad26.COV2.S vaccination and SARS-CoV-2 variants. Libraries were prepared by immunoSEQ multiplex PCR; TCRdb keeps only in-frame clonotypes and omits some of them. This table has about 410,000 clones, about 85% appearing once. The treatment here: approximately 18 received Ad26.COV2.S at low or high dose, single or two shots; roughly 5 received placebo; per-sample allocation not given. Vaccine and placebo recipients were sampled on day 63 after the first injection. Material: peripheral blood, obtained in a trial of Ad26.COV2.S vaccine versus placebo. These receptors came from a person aged 18 to 59 who received the Ad26.COV2.S COVID-19 vaccine or a placebo.

The rearrangement joins TRBV5-6 to TRBJ2-5; TRBD2 matches 13 bases. Losses at the gene ends were 2 bases for V and 3 bases for J; bases not matched to a gene: 7. CDR1 is SGHDT and CDR2 is YYEEEE in the germline V gene. The CDR3 covers 17 residues. Here the CDR3 DNA reads TGTGCCAGCAGCTTACTAGCGGGGGGGCCCGGGAAAGAGACCCAGTACTTC. It translates to CASSLLAGGPGKETQYF.

This chain connects TRBV5-4 to TRBJ1-1; 9 positions agree with TRBD1. The V and J ends lost 4 bases and 3 bases, in that order; junction bases with no gene match: 10. The CDR3 loop spans 16 amino acids. Germline CDR1 SGHNT, CDR2 YYREEE (reference sequence). For the CDR3, the DNA is TGTGCCAGCAGCGGCGGGACAGGGAGGTGGGACACTGAAGCTTTCTTT. It codes for CASSGGTGRWDTEAFF.

The chain employs TRBV6-5 and TRBJ2-1; 9 positions agree with TRBD2. V was pared by 4 bases and J by 9 bases, with 10 bases of the junction left unmatched. This CDR3 is built from 15 residues. CDR1 is MNHEY and CDR2 is SVGAGI in the germline V gene. The CDR3 nucleotides are TGTGCCAGCAGTTCGTCGGCGGGGGGGCCAGGTGAGCAGTTCTTC. Translated, it gives CASSSSAGGPGEQFF.

This CDR3 is CASSQGHGDNYEQYF. The CDR3 DNA follows: TGCGCCAGCAGCCAAGGACACGGGGACAATTACGAGCAGTACTTC. The V call is TRBV4-1, the J call TRBJ2-7, with D maybe TRBD1 (6 bases). The CDR3 consists of 15 residues. V was cut by 1 base and J by 4 bases, with 14 bases left in between. CDR1 is MGHRA, CDR2 YSYEKL, per germline.

As to this clone: The sample has other DNA sequences that encode this CDR3 too. This sequence joins TRBV3-1 (or the pseudogene TRBV3-2) and TRBJ2-5, with D possibly being TRBD1 (5 bases). Germline values: CDR1 LGHDT, CDR2 YNNKEL (reference sequence). The ends were cut back, 2 bases at V and 6 bases at J, with 7 bases in the middle. CDR3 length: 12 residues. The CDR3 DNA sequence: TGTGCCAGCAGCCAACAGGGCAAGACCCAGTACTTC. This translates into CASSQQGKTQYF.

The V and J genes are TRBV25-1 and TRBJ1-5; D remains unclear. With 3 bases removed from V and 5 bases from J, the gap between germline ends came to 11 bases. This CDR3 spans 14 amino acids. The germline CDR1 and CDR2 sequences are MGHDK and SYGVNS. The CDR3 protein is CASSDRGGYQPQHF. The CDR3 DNA follows: TGTGCCAGCAGTGACCGAGGAGGTTATCAGCCCCAGCATTTT.

V is TRBV10-3 and J is TRBJ2-3, with TRBD2 matching 8 bases. Trimming cost V 10 bases and J 0 bases; bases outside gene matches: 6. This CDR3 comprises 14 residues. The germline gives CDR1 ENHRY, CDR2 SYGVKD. CDR3 residues: CATTSSGSTDTQYF. DNA of the CDR3: TGTGCCACGACTTCTAGCGGGAGCACAGATACGCAGTATTTT.

This chain joins TRBV29-1 and TRBJ1-3; no reliable D call. Germline V lookup: CDR1 SQVTM, CDR2 ANQGSEA. The V end lost 7 bases, the J end lost 4 bases, and 8 bases lay between the germline ends. The CDR3 length is 11 residues. The CDR3 nucleotides are TGCAGCGCGCGAGAGGGAAACACCATATATTTT. It encodes CSAREGNTIYF.

A single count supports this clone. The chain recombines TRBV7-2 with TRBJ2-2, with TRBD2 identical over 8 bases. CDR3 length equals 18 residues. CDR1 and CDR2 (germline): SGHTA, FQGNSA. V was clipped by 5 bases and J by 5 bases; unmatched bases: 16. This chain's CDR3 is CASSHSRRVLAETGELFF. DNA for the CDR3: TGTGCCAGCAGCCATAGTAGGAGGGTACTAGCGGAGACCGGGGAGCTGTTTTTT.

This clone has more than one count but fewer than ten. This sequence joins TRBV19 and TRBJ2-2; TRBD2 matches 7 bases. This CDR3 region has 12 residues. Germline V lookup: CDR1 LNHDA, CDR2 SQIVND (reference sequence). V shed 11 bases, J shed 7 bases, and the junction held 7 bases outside the gene matches. The CDR3 loop is CAGSGEGGELFF. In DNA form, the CDR3 reads TGTGCCGGATCCGGGGAGGGCGGGGAGCTGTTTTTT.

This chain connects TRBV6-2 or TRBV6-3 to TRBJ1-1, with TRBD1 matching over 7 bases. Unmatched junction bases numbered 7, after V lost 5 bases and J lost 4 bases. CDR1 and CDR2 (germline): MNHEY, SVGEGT. The CDR3 has 14 residues. The DNA of the CDR3 is TGTGCCAGCAGTCCCGACAGGGTGACCACTGAAGCTTTCTTT. Its protein product is CASSPDRVTTEAFF.

This clone has just one count. The J gene is TRBJ2-7, the V gene TRBV10-1, with 9 nucleotides matching TRBD1. Germline CDR1 reads WNHNN; CDR2 reads SYGVQD (reference sequence). The CDR3 totals 13 residues. J lost 6 bases, V lost 6 bases, and 6 bases had no gene match. This CDR3 is CASSGTGILEQYF. The CDR3 bases are TGCGCCAGCAGCGGGACAGGGATTCTCGAGCAGTACTTC.

The chain joins TRBV6-5 to TRBJ1-5; a possible D gene is TRBD1 (5 bases). This CDR3 comprises 15 residues. CDR1 and CDR2 from the germline V gene are MNHEY and SVGAGI. Trimming stripped 4 bases from V and 1 base from J, with 11 bases between. The chain's CDR3 is CASSSRGESNQPQHF. DNA of the CDR3: TGTGCCAGCAGTTCCCGAGGGGAGAGCAATCAGCCCCAGCATTTT.

The chain recombines TRBV3-1 (or the pseudogene TRBV3-2) with TRBJ1-5; maybe TRBD1 (5 bases). Per the germline V gene, CDR1 is LGHDT and CDR2 is YNNKEL (reference sequence). The CDR3 is 15 amino acids. The germline V and J ends were trimmed by 5 bases and 0 bases, with 11 bases remaining between them. The CDR3 nucleotides are TGTGCCAGCAGCGACAGCGGGGCTAGCAATCAGCCCCAGCATTTT. Its protein product is CASSDSGASNQPQHF.

The chain recombines TRBV7-9 with TRBJ1-4; D may be TRBD1 (6 bases). This CDR3 has 17 amino acids. V was trimmed by 5 bases and J by 5 bases, leaving 21 bases between them. Germline CDR1 is SEHNR and CDR2 is FQNEAQ (reference sequence). The CDR3 loop reads CASSEPSVRGINEKLFF. The CDR3 coding sequence is TGTGCCAGCAGCGAACCTAGTGTAAGGGGGATAAATGAAAAACTGTTTTTT.

The chain links TRBV5-5 to TRBJ1-1; D remains unclear. V shed 0 bases and J shed 1 base, with 7 bases lying between them. In germline, CDR1 is SGHKS, CDR2 YYEKEE (reference sequence). There are 14 residues in the CDR3. CDR3 loop: CASSLGRANTEAFF. CDR3 coding DNA: TGTGCCAGCAGCTTGGGGAGGGCGAACACTGAAGCTTTCTTT.

V gene TRBV6-1 combines with J gene TRBJ2-3; D is ambiguous. This CDR3 region has 16 residues. V was clipped by 1 base and J by 0 bases, with 11 bases between them. Germline CDR1 and CDR2: MNHNS and SASEGT. The CDR3 DNA follows: TGTGCCAGCAGTGAAGATTCCCCGGCTAGCACAGATACGCAGTATTTT. Amino acid sequence: CASSEDSPASTDTQYF.

This rearrangement joins TRBV27 to TRBJ1-1, with 10 positions matching TRBD1. From germline, CDR1 is MNHEY and CDR2 SMNVEV (reference sequence). With V trimmed by 3 bases and J by 5 bases, 6 bases remained unmatched. The CDR3 covers 15 residues. CDR3 residues: CASSFLGQGWTEAFF. The CDR3 DNA is TGTGCCAGCAGTTTCTTGGGACAGGGGTGGACTGAAGCTTTCTTT.